This paragraph reports one T cell receptor (beta chain). The data stem from a study of blood T cell repertoires in COVID-19. Germline CDR1 reads MNHEY; CDR2 reads SVGAGI. The CDR3 runs to 15 residues. V gave up 5 bases and J gave up 8 bases; unmatched junction bases: 7. TCRdb keeps only in-frame clones here, not all; method: immunoSEQ multiplex PCR. The table includes about 140,000 clones, about four fifths detected once. Material for sequencing was peripheral blood. The chain uses TRBV6-5 and TRBJ1-4; 11 bases match TRBD1. This TCR was sampled from a man aged 25 to 45 with COVID-19, enrolled during active disease. The CDR3 sequence: CASSRYGTGGEKLFF. DNA of the CDR3: TGTGCCAGCAGTAGATACGGGACAGGGGGGGAAAAACTGTTTTTT.